This TCR beta chain emerged from a study of blood T cell repertoires in COVID-19. Germline assignment: CDR1 WSHSY and CDR2 SAAADI. Trimming took 10 bases from V and 8 from J; bases not matched to a gene: 17. The CDR3 is 15 residues long. Libraries were prepared by immunoSEQ multiplex PCR; TCRdb keeps only in-frame clonotypes and omits some of them. This repertoire shows about 300,000 clones, 89% found once; its top ten account for approximately 5.5%. This chain connects TRBV10-2 to TRBJ2-1; TRBD1 agrees at 7 bases. The receptor comes from a man aged 60 to 75 who had recovered from COVID-19. The source material was PBMCs or T cells enriched from blood (not recorded which). The CDR3 spells CATLQEGGKRHEQFF. Written as DNA, the CDR3 is TGCGCCACTTTACAAGAAGGGGGCAAAAGGCATGAGCAGTTCTTC.